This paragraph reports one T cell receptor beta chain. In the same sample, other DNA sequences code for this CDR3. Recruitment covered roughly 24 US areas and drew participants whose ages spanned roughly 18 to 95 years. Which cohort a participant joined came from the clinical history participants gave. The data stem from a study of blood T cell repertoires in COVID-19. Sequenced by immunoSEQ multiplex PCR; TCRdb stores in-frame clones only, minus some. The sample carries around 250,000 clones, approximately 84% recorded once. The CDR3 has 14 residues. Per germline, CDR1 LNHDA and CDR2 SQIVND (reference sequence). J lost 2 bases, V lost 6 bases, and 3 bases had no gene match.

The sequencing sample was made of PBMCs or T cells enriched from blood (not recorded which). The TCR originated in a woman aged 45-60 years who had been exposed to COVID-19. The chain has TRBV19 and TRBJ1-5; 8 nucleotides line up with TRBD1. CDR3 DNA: TGTGCCAGTAGCGAGACAGGGGGCAATCAGCCCCAGCATTTT. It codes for CASSETGGNQPQHF.